This entry lists 25 T cell receptor beta chains sequenced from one sample in a study of blood T cell repertoires in COVID-19. Profiled with immunoSEQ multiplex PCR; TCRdb holds only in-frame clones, not every one. The sample shows approximately 380,000 clones, approximately 90% of them seen only once. Sequencing was done on a sample of PBMCs or T cells enriched from blood (not recorded which). These receptors were obtained from a woman between 35 and 50 years old who had been exposed to COVID-19.

This chain joins TRBV2 and TRBJ2-7; D perhaps matches TRBD2 (5 bases). The germline V and J ends were trimmed by 5 bases and 2 bases, with 19 bases remaining between them. The CDR3 sequence is 16 residues long. In germline, CDR1 is SNHLY, CDR2 FYNNEI. As DNA, the CDR3 is TGTGCCAGCAGTCCAAGGCCTCGGACTGCAACCTACGAGCAGTACTTC. Residues: CASSPRPRTATYEQYF.

This chain's CDR3 is CTSSQDHFHRGQGSPVCGEQFF. The CDR3 DNA is TGCACCAGCAGCCAAGATCACTTCCACCGGGGACAGGGGAGTCCCGTATGCGGTGAGCAGTTCTTC. The J gene is TRBJ2-1, the V gene TRBV1; the table's D call, TRBD1, has no DNA check behind it. TRBV1 is designated a pseudogene. The CDR3 covers 22 residues.

The V and J genes are TRBV19 and TRBJ1-2; 8 positions match TRBD1. CDR1 is LNHDA, CDR2 SQIVND, per germline (reference sequence). The CDR3 runs to 14 residues. The V segment lost 6 bases and the J segment 3 bases; nucleotides outside the gene matches: 6. The CDR3 sequence is CASRLDRGDYGYTF. Here the CDR3 DNA reads TGTGCCAGTAGGCTTGACAGGGGAGACTATGGCTACACCTTC. The full variable domain, in which reference TRBV19 and TRBJ1-2 provide the parts outside the CDR3, is DGGITQSPKYLFRKEGQNVTLSCEQNLNHDAMYWYRQDPGQGLRLIYYSQIVNDFQKGDIAEGYSVSREKKESFPLTVTSAQKNPTAFYLCASRLDRGDYGYTFGSGTRLTVV.

The rearrangement joins TRBV4-1 to TRBJ1-1; D gene unclear. The CDR3 runs 14 residues. The V gene's germline CDR1 is MGHRA and CDR2 YSYEKL. The V end lost 1 base, the J end lost 4 bases, and 10 bases lay between the germline ends. DNA for the CDR3: TGCGCCAGCAGCCAAGCGATTTTGGCCACTGAAGCTTTCTTT. This gives the protein CASSQAILATEAFF.

This sequence joins TRBV6-5 and TRBJ1-2; D is possibly TRBD1 (6 bases). The CDR3 consists of 14 residues. The V end lost 7 bases, the J end lost 8 bases, and 20 bases lay between the germline ends. From germline, CDR1 is MNHEY and CDR2 SVGAGI. CDR3 sequence: CASTSGLGAGGYTF. DNA of the CDR3: TGTGCCAGCACCTCCGGGTTGGGGGCCGGCGGCTACACCTTC.

Concerning this clone: Its ends do not fully match the called genes, so a read error is possible. The chain couples TRBV9 to TRBJ1-1; 9 bases fit TRBD1. The CDR3 is 15 amino acids. Per the germline V gene, CDR1 is SGDLS and CDR2 is YYNGEE. The CDR3 sequence: CASSPRTGENAEAFF. The CDR3 bases are TGTGCCAGCAGCCCTCGGACAGGGGAGAACGCTGAAGCTTTCTTT.

For the CDR3, the DNA is TGTGCCAGCAGCGCGTTTTGGACAGCTAGCACAGATACGCAGTATTTT. It is translated as CASSAFWTASTDTQYF. The genes are TRBV9 and TRBJ2-3, with D possibly being TRBD1 (6 bases). Trimming cost V 3 bases and J 0 bases, with 14 bases left between them. Germline CDR1 SGDLS, CDR2 YYNGEE. This CDR3 has 16 amino acids.

V usage is TRBV29-1 and J usage is TRBJ1-2, with a weak D call TRBD1 (5 bases). Germline V lookup: CDR1 SQVTM, CDR2 ANQGSEA. V was cut by 3 bases and J by 3 bases, with 14 bases left in between. This CDR3 is built from 14 residues. The DNA of the CDR3 is TGCAGCGTTGACGCGACGGGGGGGGACTATGGCTACACCTTC. Its protein product is CSVDATGGDYGYTF.

The rearrangement uses TRBV10-3 and TRBJ1-1, with D possibly being TRBD1 (6 bases). Germline V CDR1 and CDR2: ENHRY, SYGVKD. Trimming removed 6 bases at V and 5 bases at J, with 19 bases between. The CDR3 totals 15 residues. The CDR3 DNA follows: TGTGCCATCAGCGAAGACGGGGGGCGCCGGACTGAAGCTTTCTTT. Residues: CAISEDGGRRTEAFF.

The chain has TRBV7-3 and TRBJ2-1, with 7 bases aligning to TRBD1. In germline, CDR1 is SGHTA, CDR2 FQGTGA. The CDR3 has 16 residues. Trimming at V came to 4 bases and at J to 6 bases, leaving 12 bases not matched to a gene. This chain's CDR3 is CASSSALYTGVNEQFF. CDR3 nucleotides: TGTGCCAGCAGCTCCGCCCTTTATACAGGGGTCAATGAGCAGTTCTTC.

The chain links TRBV24-1 to TRBJ1-5; no clear D gene. This CDR3 comprises 14 residues. Germline assignment: CDR1 KGHDR and CDR2 SFDVKD. V lost 5 bases to trimming and J lost 4 bases, with 11 bases between them. The CDR3 nucleotides are TGTGCCACCAGTGTTGCAAGTAGAAATCAGCCCCAGCATTTT. Its protein product is CATSVASRNQPQHF.

The chain joins TRBV3-1 (or the pseudogene TRBV3-2) to TRBJ2-1; 9 bases line up with TRBD2. This CDR3 is built from 20 residues. Germline CDR1 LGHDT, CDR2 YNNKEL (reference sequence). J gave up 9 bases and V 0 bases, and 21 bases lay outside the gene matches. The CDR3 nucleotides are TGTGCCAGCAGCCAAGATTTACCTCGAAGGGCGGGGGGGCGTCTAGGTGAGCAGTTCTTC. Translating it yields CASSQDLPRRAGGRLGEQFF.

This rearrangement joins TRBV27 to TRBJ1-6, with a weak D call TRBD1 (5 bases). Looked up from germline, CDR1 is MNHEY and CDR2 is SMNVEV (reference sequence). V was clipped by 6 bases and J by 8 bases, with 14 bases between them. The length of the CDR3 is 14 residues. CDR3 region: CASSPITRDSPLHF. CDR3 bases: TGTGCCAGCAGCCCTATAACCAGGGATTCACCCCTCCACTTT.

V gene TRBV7-2 combines with J gene TRBJ1-5; TRBD1 is a possible D gene (5 bases). The CDR3 has 14 residues. CDR1 is SGHTA and CDR2 is FQGNSA in the germline V gene. Between the trimmed V and J ends, which lost 2 bases and 6 bases, there was a span of 11 bases. The CDR3 nucleotides read TGTGCCAGCAGCTTAAAGGGGTCGGTTCAGCCCCAGCATTTT. Its translation is CASSLKGSVQPQHF.

This clone showed up just a few times. The chain combines TRBV5-1 with TRBJ1-6; D perhaps matches TRBD1 (6 bases). The CDR3 covers 12 residues. V gave up 7 bases and J gave up 12 bases, with 14 bases separating them. Looked up from germline, CDR1 is SGHRS and CDR2 is YFSETQ. CDR3 DNA sequence: TGCGCCAGCGGAGGAACAGGGCTACCCCTCCACTTT. Translating it yields CASGGTGLPLHF.

This clone was counted once. The chain recombines TRBV6-2 or TRBV6-3 with TRBJ2-7; TRBD2 is a possible D gene (6 bases). The CDR3 spans 12 residues. Germline assignment: CDR1 MNHEY and CDR2 SVGEGT. Trimming stripped 6 bases from V and 3 bases from J, with 9 bases between. The CDR3 nucleotides are TGTGCCAGCAGGCCTAGCGACTACGAGCAGTACTTC. Its protein product is CASRPSDYEQYF.

The rearrangement joins TRBV6-5 to TRBJ1-2, with 9 nucleotides matching TRBD1. The CDR3 is 16 residues long. Germline CDR1 reads MNHEY; CDR2 reads SVGAGI. V lost 0 bases and J lost 4; bases outside the gene matches: 6. The CDR3 reads CASSYSATGGSYGYTF. In nucleotides, the CDR3 is TGTGCCAGCAGTTACTCGGCCACAGGGGGCAGCTATGGCTACACCTTC.

V is TRBV30 and J is TRBJ2-1; 13 nucleotides align to TRBD2. CDR3 size: 16 residues. The germline V gene encodes CDR1 GTSNPN and CDR2 SVGIG (reference sequence). CDR3 sequence reads: CALTSGRLSSYNEQFF. CDR3 sequence (DNA): TGTGCGTTGACTAGCGGGAGGTTAAGCTCCTACAATGAGCAGTTCTTC. Full variable domain (remainder filled in from reference TRBV30 and TRBJ2-1): SQTIHQWPATLVQPVGSPLSLECTVEGTSNPNLYWYRQAAGRGLQLLFYSVGIGQISSEVPQNLSASRPQDRQFILSSKKLLLSDSGFYLCALTSGRLSSYNEQFFGPGTRLTVL.

The rearrangement links TRBV4-2 to TRBJ1-5; TRBD1 is a possible D gene (5 bases). Germline V gene lookup returns CDR1 LGHNA and CDR2 YNFKEQ. The germline V and J ends were trimmed by 3 bases and 6 bases, with 18 bases remaining between them. This CDR3 has 16 amino acids. In nucleotides, the CDR3 is TGTGCCAGCAGCCAGAGCCCGGGGGGTGGGGGTCAGCCCCAGCATTTT. It codes for CASSQSPGGGGQPQHF.

V usage is TRBV28 and J usage is TRBJ2-1; 13 nucleotides line up with TRBD2. Trimming cost V 5 bases and J 8 bases; bases outside gene matches: 6. Per the germline V gene, CDR1 is MDHEN and CDR2 is SYDVKM. The CDR3 contains 15 residues. CDR3 coding DNA: TGTGCCAGCAGTGTACTAGCGGGAGGGCCTCATGAGCAGTTCTTC. Protein: CASSVLAGGPHEQFF.

The V and J genes are TRBV3-1 (or the pseudogene TRBV3-2) and TRBJ1-6, with D unclear. This CDR3 contains 14 residues. V was clipped by 6 bases and J by 5 bases, with 11 bases between them. CDR1 is LGHDT, CDR2 YNNKEL, per germline (reference sequence). The DNA of the CDR3 is TGTGCCAGCAGACTGACATTGAATAATTCACCCCTCCACTTT. It translates to CASRLTLNNSPLHF.

The chain has TRBV5-1 and TRBJ1-1; 9 bases agree with TRBD1. The germline V gene has CDR1 SGHRS and CDR2 YFSETQ. The J segment lost 9 bases and the V segment lost 5 bases, leaving 11 bases of the junction unmatched. The CDR3 length is 14 residues. The DNA of the CDR3 is TGCGCCAGCAGAGCTACAGGGGGCCCGTCGCAAGCTTTCTTT. Its protein product is CASRATGGPSQAFF.

This clone came up once. This chain connects TRBV13 to TRBJ1-1; the D gene is possibly TRBD1 (6 bases). The length of the CDR3 is 18 residues. Between the trimmed V and J ends, which lost 6 bases and 1 base, there was a span of 24 bases. Germline V gives CDR1 PRHDT, CDR2 FYEKMQ (reference sequence). The DNA for the CDR3 is TGTGCCAGCAGATATATCCGGGACACGGTGAAGGGGAACACTGAAGCTTTCTTT. Translated, it gives CASRYIRDTVKGNTEAFF.

The V gene is TRBV21-1, the J gene TRBJ2-7; TRBD1, the table's D call, was not compared with the DNA. TRBV21-1 represents a pseudogene. The CDR3 has 14 amino acids. As DNA, the CDR3 is TGTGCCACCGTACGCCGGGACAGGAGCTACGAGCAGTACTTC. Amino acid sequence: CATVRRDRSYEQYF.

The gene calls are TRBV5-4 and TRBJ1-1, with D possibly matching TRBD1 (5 bases). Trimming shortened V by 0 bases and J by 1 base, and 10 bases separated the two germline ends. There are 15 residues in the CDR3. Germline lookup yields CDR1 SGHNT and CDR2 YYREEE (reference sequence). The CDR3 coding sequence is TGTGCCAGCAGCTTGGTGCCCCAGGGGAACACTGAAGCTTTCTTT. Translating it yields CASSLVPQGNTEAFF.